This is a list of T cell receptor beta chains from one sample in a study of control samples from healthy donors and cancer patients. Generated by immunoSEQ multiplex PCR, the TCRdb table keeps only in-frame clones and is missing some. The sample shows 150,000 to 200,000 clones, nearly 90% of them seen only once. Material: blood. These receptor sequences come from a woman between 45 and 65 years old in good health. Each CDR3 is given with its conserved first and last residue. A D gene is named only where the DNA matches it firmly.

v_gene	j_gene	d_gene	CDR3aa	CDR3nt
TRBV28	TRBJ2-7	.	CASSRAPYEQYF	TGTGCCAGCAGTCGGGCCCCCTACGAGCAGTACTTC
TRBV5-8	TRBJ1-1	TRBD1	CASSLTLDRVTAFF	TGTGCCAGCAGCTTGACTCTGGACAGGGTTACGGCTTTCTTT
TRBV2	TRBJ2-7	TRBD1	CASSQLRQGGYEQYF	TGTGCCAGCAGCCAGCTCCGACAGGGGGGATACGAGCAGTACTTC
TRBV5-8	TRBJ1-2	TRBD1	CASSPKDRVPYGYTF	TGTGCCAGCAGCCCCAAAGACAGGGTGCCCTATGGCTACACCTTC
TRBV5-1	TRBJ2-3	TRBD2	CASSDSGSTDTQYF	TGCGCCAGCAGCGATAGCGGGAGCACAGATACGCAGTATTTT
TRBV10-3	TRBJ2-3	.	CAISEGVARNTDTQYF	TGTGCCATCAGTGAGGGGGTAGCCCGAAACACAGATACGCAGTATTTT
TRBV5-1	TRBJ2-3	TRBD1	CASSLNTGTGVKDTQYF	TGCGCCAGCAGCTTAAACACCGGGACAGGGGTCAAAGATACGCAGTATTTT
TRBV7-3	TRBJ1-5	.	CASSPSQSGSNRPQHF	TGTGCCAGCAGCCCGAGCCAGAGCGGGTCAAACCGGCCCCAGCATTTT
TRBV5-1	TRBJ2-2	.	CASSSGTPNTGELFF	TGCGCCAGCAGCTCCGGGACACCAAACACCGGGGAGCTGTTTTTT
TRBV5-1	TRBJ1-1	TRBD1	CASSLDRGTEAFF	TGCGCCAGCAGCTTGGACAGGGGCACTGAAGCTTTCTTT
TRBV3-1/TRBV3-2	TRBJ2-2	.	CASSQGGWSTGELFF	TGTGCCAGCAGCCAAGGGGGTTGGAGCACCGGGGAGCTGTTTTTT